The TCR beta chain described here comes from a study of blood T cell repertoires in COVID-19 (TCRdb year 2020). Background on the whole study: Collaborator samples came from the United States, Italy and Spain and covered acute and convalescent phases of COVID-19. The material from the prospective study consisted of cDNA or gDNA derived from T cells, B-cell-depleted T cells, or PBMCs. Subjects who had been exposed to COVID-19, were actively infected with it, or had recovered from it provided the deeply sampled blood TCRbeta repertoires that made up the dataset. The repertoires were released in a freely available public database meant as a resource for research on the immune response to SARS-CoV-2. Samples were obtained from the ongoing ImmuneRACE study (first 160 participants) and from some 1,300 subjects provided by 6 global collaborators. Nearly every sample came with metadata listing a de-identified subject ID, COVID-19 status, age in years and sex. Where available, HLA class I and class II types were obtained from metadata supplied by the sample provider rather than from assay-based typing.

Here is what the overall study found, with its caveats: How much clinical and demographic metadata was included differed by source and by participant, and the metadata was provided uncurated.

To note about this clone: It has no known antigen specificity. Base qualities are not at hand, and no much larger clone is one base apart.

The immunoSEQ Assay, a bias-controlled multiplex PCR, was used to amplify TCRbeta CDR3 regions from genomic DNA. From the authors' description of their analysis: Nucleated cell counts per sample were estimated from amplification of reference gene primers within the assay. To quantify the absolute abundance of each unique TCRbeta CDR3 rearrangement, sequence reads were collapsed and filtered. For each sample, productive Simpson clonality was calculated by taking the square root of Simpson's diversity index across productive rearrangements. TCRdb took this table from immuneACCESS and kept in-frame rearrangements with V and J called. Such tables lack part of the clones; where checked against another copy, unresolved V genes explain under half of the gap, and the rest is unexplained. The DNA was the basis for D and trimming; V, J and clone size are from that table. The sample profile shows more than 95,000 clones; 75% to 90% of them were found once. Of the sample, 12% is held by the ten largest clones.

Collaborating institutions collected whole blood in K2EDTA tubes following their own protocols. For TCRbeta analysis, collaborator samples were shipped as frozen whole blood, as isolated PBMCs, or as DNA extracted from either sample type. Here V drops 7 bases and J drops 6 bases, and the junction holds 6 bases not matched to any gene. Inclusive of the bounding cysteine and phenylalanine, the CDR3 is 13 residues long. Kept here is only the CDR3 DNA, which spans 39 bases and is read in frame from base 1. The V gene is TRBV12-3 or TRBV12-4 and the J gene is TRBJ2-7; TRBD1 matches 10 bases in the middle. This clonotype was obtained from a human donor in a cohort sampled during active COVID-19. Sample: peripheral blood. The sequence in DNA is TGTGCCAGCACCCGACAGGGGGCGCGCGAGCAGTACTTC. Protein translation: CASTRQGAREQYF.